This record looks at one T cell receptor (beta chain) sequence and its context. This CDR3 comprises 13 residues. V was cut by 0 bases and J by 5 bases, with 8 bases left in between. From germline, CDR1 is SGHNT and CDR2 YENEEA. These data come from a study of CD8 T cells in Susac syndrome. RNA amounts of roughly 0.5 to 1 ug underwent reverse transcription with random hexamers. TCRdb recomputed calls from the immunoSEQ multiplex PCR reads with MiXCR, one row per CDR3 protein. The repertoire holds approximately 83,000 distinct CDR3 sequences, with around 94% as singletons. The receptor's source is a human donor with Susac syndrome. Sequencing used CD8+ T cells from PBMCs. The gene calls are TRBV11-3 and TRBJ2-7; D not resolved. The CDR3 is CASSLEGWHEQYF. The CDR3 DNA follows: TGTGCCAGCAGCTTAGAGGGCTGGCACGAGCAGTACTTC.